This T cell receptor beta chain was captured in a study of cytomegalovirus exposure and HLA in healthy donors (dated by TCRdb to about 2017). Notes on the research overall: According to an earlier analysis of 450 to 650 of the donors, roughly 180 million T cells yielded 117 million unique TCR beta sequences and 250 to 350 Gb of sequence data. An early release that covered some 640 HLA-typed donors contained around 300 gigabases of sequencing data and about 84 million unique TCR sequences. The genetic ancestry cluster associated with self-reported Caucasian donors included 81% of the approximately 410 genotyped donors. The aim of the study was to test whether cataloging public T cell receptors could identify signatures of past pathogen exposure. The T cell repertoires of several hundred subjects were profiled by immunosequencing and related to cytomegalovirus serostatus. A separate validation cohort of 100 to 150 different subjects was used in addition to the approximately 700-subject first cohort. High-throughput TCR immunosequencing, statistical association of individual TCRs with disease status, and machine learning were combined to predict cytomegalovirus infection status. A later analysis re-analyzed previously published TCR beta repertoires from about 730 donors and added high-resolution HLA genotyping to study TCR occurrence patterns. Rather than drawing on any new phenotypic data, the later analysis identified candidate immune exposures from TCR beta sequences and the way those sequences occurred across donors. An earlier analysis of some 600 of the donors applied high-throughput TCR beta sequencing to assess whether each TCR beta V gene segment acted as functional or pseudogenic. Donor age, sex, ethnicity and CMV serostatus were compiled together with the repertoire data. A later genetic analysis took genome-wide SNP genotypes for about 65% of the roughly 670 donors and used that subset as a discovery cohort. All discovery cohort repertoires had been generated using a single sequencing platform. Class I and class II HLA loci were covered by the typing at four-digit resolution. Typing coverage varied by locus: about 620-640 donors for A, B, C, DRB1 and DQB1; more than 500 for DQA1; about 570 for DPA1; roughly 450 for DPB1. Because of strong linkage in the cohort, a handful of DR-DQ haplotypes were treated as single units for association and clustering. On average, approximately 250,000 unique TCR beta nucleotide sequences were sequenced per donor among 300 to 500 genotyped donors of the cohort, with around 19% of those sequences being non-productive.

About this clone: No cognate antigen has been identified for it. No qualities accompany the bases; no much larger clone lies one base away.

There are 16 amino acids in the CDR3, from cysteine to phenylalanine inclusive. Only the CDR3 part of the read is kept: 48 bases, read in frame from the first base. CDR1 MNHEY and CDR2 SMNVEV were looked up in the germline V gene (reference sequence). The V end gives up 5 bases and the J end 2 bases, leaving 8 bases in the junction not matched to a gene. Results and caveats for the whole study, not just this receptor: When HLA alleles, especially DR and DQ, strongly co-occurred, TCR associations were difficult to assign to individual alleles. In vitro tests confirmed that a few of the cytomegalovirus-associated TCR beta chains recognize cytomegalovirus antigens. The classifier was reported to diagnose cytomegalovirus status with high specificity and sensitivity in both the original cohort and the validation cohort. A later genetic analysis associated a missense DCLRE1C variant with V-gene and J-gene trimming of TCR beta chains, and an independent cohort replicated the association. An earlier analysis of around 500 of the donors showed that most TCR beta V segments appeared in productive rearrangements either about 90% or about 30% of the time, which broadly matched IMGT annotations. According to a later analysis, TCR association rates differed among HLA loci, with DRB1 alleles showing the most associated TCRs and HLA-C alleles showing the fewest. In a later genetic analysis, fewer N-insertions in productive TCRs were reported among donors in an Asian-associated ancestry cluster than the roughly 700-donor mean. The authors suggested that the approach could potentially be extended to other disease states and immunological phenotypes. In a later analysis, several top co-occurrence clusters were reported to appear linked to parvovirus B19, influenza, CMV and Epstein-Barr virus. CMV serostatus was the only immune exposure information available for the cohort. The study gave a list of 150 to 200 TCR beta chains associated with cytomegalovirus. Compared with equally common non-associated chains, HLA-associated TCR beta chains in a later analysis were more clonally expanded and had lower generation probabilities. A further reported finding was that TCR beta sequences accurately predicted the HLA-A and HLA-B alleles for most subjects in the first cohort. This cohort had only TCR beta chains sequenced, and the lack of alpha or paired-chain data limited which features could be detected. Approximately 16 rarely observed V segments, including chromosome 9 orphons, were excluded from the earlier analysis of a few hundred of the donors because counts were too low. Linkage disequilibrium might explain the correlated functional status among segregating V segments, but an unknown experimental factor could not be excluded. Roughly uniform sequencing depth across donors was assumed in presence/absence analyses, although this assumption may not hold. At a false discovery rate of 0.05, a later analysis linked 16,951 TCR beta sequences to specific HLA alleles. Some IMGT-functional V segments, including TRBV6-2 and TRBV6-3, could not be distinguished by the 87-base-pair reads and were therefore excluded. Because some donors lacked HLA typing at each locus, the association tests relied only on the typed subset. Most TCR sequences were observed very rarely across donors, whereas some public TCRs were present in many individuals. Most CMV-associated TCR beta chains appeared to be HLA-restricted in a later analysis, and the HLA associations seemed to be driven largely by CMV exposure. A cluster of highly shared sequence variants was judged likely to be a technical artifact of the sequencing pipeline.

The cohort comprised hundreds of healthy bone marrow donors. All cohort members were sampled while nominally healthy, although unrecorded immune exposures were likely present. The donor was CMV seropositive and belonged to the group of more than 250 seropositive cohort members. Each donor provided a peripheral blood sample, and peripheral blood mononuclear cells were used for TCR beta sequencing. Genomic DNA was extracted from the blood cell samples with the Qiagen DNeasy Blood Extraction Kit. The library was produced with the immunoSEQ multiplex PCR assay. A mixture of 60 forward primers for TCR Vbeta segments and 13 reverse primers for TCR Jbeta segments was used in the multiplex PCR. The CDR3 region of rearranged TCR beta genes was amplified from genomic DNA with a multiplex PCR assay. The amplified TCR beta libraries were sequenced on the Illumina HiSeq System as 87-base-pair reads. As for how the authors treated the data: Across the 500 to 750 repertoires, a later analysis counted approximately 83 million unique TCR beta chains, 9.5 million to 12 million of which were shared by at least two donors. Raw reads were error-corrected and collapsed into unique sequences by a nearest-neighbor algorithm in which closely related sequences were merged to remove PCR and sequencing errors. CDR3 sequences were aligned to IMGT reference sequences to assign V, D and J gene segments. For a sequence to be retained, at least a six-nucleotide match to both a V gene segment and a J gene segment was required. Rearrangements were classified as productive when the CDR3 lacked stop codons and remained in frame with V and J, and all other rearrangements were classified as non-productive. Following IMGT convention, CDR3 was defined as the stretch from the second conserved V-encoded cysteine up to the conserved J-encoded phenylalanine. In an earlier analysis of around 640 of the donors, sequences lacking an unambiguous match to a single V gene segment were excluded. An earlier analysis of 587 of the donors called V segments functional above 56.7% productive rearrangements and segregating when the between-donor standard deviation exceeded 5%. A statistical classification framework was built to diagnose cytomegalovirus status from the catalog of TCR beta chain sequences. In a later analysis, TCR nucleotide sequences were compared against IMGT/GENE-DB human TR gene sequences so that V and J genes could be assigned. Using the TCRdist pipeline, a later analysis assigned CDR3 sequences along with most-parsimonious VDJ recombination scenarios. A later analysis defined each TCR beta chain by its CDR3 amino acid sequence plus V-gene family, and excluded reads lacking a unique V-gene family. To address suspected cross-contamination and a sequencing artifact, a later analysis removed approximately 590 highly shared, low-generation-probability nucleotide sequences. A later analysis calculated a clonal expansion index for each public chain from normalized within-repertoire ranks of inferred template counts. Generation probabilities in a later analysis came from a VDJ recombination model fitted to out-of-frame rearrangements, and those results were checked against IGoR. In a later analysis, hypergeometric tests were used to score TCR-TCR, TCR-HLA and TCR-CMV co-occurrence, with a repertoire-size bias correction applied to TCR pairs. In a later analysis, false discovery rates were estimated by permuting HLA or CMV assignments 20 times. A later analysis grouped co-occurring TCRs with DBSCAN, adding TCRdist sequence similarity when clustering within HLA-allele-positive subsets. Repertoires with fewer than 30,000 or more than 120,000 public chains, plus five repertoires with anomalous nucleotide sharing, were excluded from co-occurrence clustering. TCRdb re-hosts the immuneACCESS table, in-frame sequences only. Its copies lack some clones; in the studies checked, an unresolved V gene accounts for under half of them, and the cause for the rest is not known. Clone size and the V and J calls come from that table; the DNA yielded D and trimming. Here the sample has 45,000 to 65,000 clones; around three quarters occur a single time. Of the sample, approximately 3.3% falls within the top ten clones.

The clonotype was recovered from a woman aged 40 to 50 in good health and CMV-seropositive. Recombination joined TRBV27 with TRBJ2-1, with 8 bases aligning to TRBD2. Sequencing was done on a sample of PBMCs. The DNA is TGTGCCAGCAGTCCGCCGGGGGGGAAAGCCTACAATGAGCAGTTCTTC. This is translated as CASSPPGGKAYNEQFF.